These 22 T cell receptor beta chains were all obtained from the same sample, sequenced in a study. Using its own MiXCR run on the 5' RACE reads, TCRdb lists one record per CDR3 protein. The sample contains about 54,000 distinct CDR3 sequences, approximately 17% of which appear only once. What was sequenced was naive CD4+ T cells sorted from blood. Subset specified: naive CD4+ T cells, CD4+CD45RA+CD25-. Every receptor here comes from a female donor with breast cancer.

This clonotype has just a few counts. The chain joins TRBV7-9 to TRBJ2-7; 7 bases map to TRBD1. There are 17 residues in the CDR3. Germline-derived CDR1 and CDR2 are SEHNR and FQNEAQ (reference sequence). V shed 4 bases, J shed 2 bases, and the junction held 14 bases outside the gene matches. CDR3 DNA sequence: TGTGCCAGCAGCTGGTACTCCGGGACAGCGGACCCCTACGAGCAGTACTTC. Its translation: CASSWYSGTADPYEQYF.

V gene TRBV27 combines with J gene TRBJ2-5; 8 bases map to TRBD1. The CDR3 is 14 amino acids. The J segment lost 3 bases and the V segment lost 8 bases, leaving 8 bases of the junction unmatched. Germline V gene data show CDR1 as MNHEY and CDR2 as SMNVEV (reference sequence). In nucleotides, the CDR3 is TGTGCCAGCCAAAGGATGACAGGGGAAGAGACCCAGTACTTC. Amino acids: CASQRMTGEETQYF.

The chain carries TRBV25-1 and TRBJ1-1; TRBD1 matches 7 bases. This CDR3 comprises 15 residues. Germline CDR1 MGHDK, CDR2 SYGVNS. V shed 6 bases, J shed 2 bases, and the junction held 9 bases outside the gene matches. CDR3 nucleotides: TGTGCCAGCAGGAGACAGGGTGGGACTAACACTGAAGCTTTCTTT. This encodes CASRRQGGTNTEAFF.

V usage is TRBV2 and J usage is TRBJ2-7, with 10 bases aligning to TRBD2. Looked up from germline, CDR1 is SNHLY and CDR2 is FYNNEI. Germline trimming cut 6 bases from V and 3 bases from J; bases unmatched to any gene: 8. The CDR3 spans 15 residues. The CDR3 nucleotides are TGTGCCAGCAGGGTGGGACTAGCGAGTAGCTACGAGCAGTACTTC. Translating gives CASRVGLASSYEQYF.

This clonotype was recorded at least ten times. The V and J genes are TRBV12-3 or TRBV12-4 and TRBJ1-3; 7 positions agree with TRBD1. J gave up 4 bases and V 3 bases, and 3 bases lay outside the gene matches. This CDR3 has 14 residues. The CDR3 DNA reads TGTGCCAGCAGTTTGACAGGGAGCGGAAACACCATATATTTT. This translates into CASSLTGSGNTIYF.

The chain uses TRBV7-6 and TRBJ2-7; D is perhaps TRBD1 or TRBD2 (6 bases each). V gave up 5 bases and J gave up 3 bases, with 17 bases separating them. Germline V CDR1 and CDR2: SGHVS, FNYEAQ. CDR3 length: 15 residues. The CDR3 protein is CASSVGGDENYEQYF. The CDR3 DNA reads as TGTGCCAGCAGCGTGGGGGGCGATGAAAACTACGAGCAGTACTTC.

The rearrangement joins TRBV7-2 to TRBJ2-1; D is uncertain. The germline CDR1 and CDR2 sequences are SGHTA and FQGNSA. The CDR3 length is 12 residues. The V end lost 2 bases, the J end lost 10 bases, and 9 bases lay between the germline ends. The CDR3 loop is CASSLTGWEQFF. CDR3 DNA: TGTGCCAGCAGCTTAACCGGGTGGGAGCAGTTCTTC. Drawing the rest from reference TRBV7-2 and TRBJ2-1, the complete variable domain is GAGVSQSPSNKVTEKGKDVELRCDPISGHTALYWYRQSLGQGLEFLIYFQGNSAPDKSGLPSDRFSAERTGGSVSTLTIQRTQQEDSAVYLCASSLTGWEQFFGPGTRLTVL.

This clonotype is judged medium-sized. The gene calls are TRBV5-1 and TRBJ2-6, with D hard to call. CDR3 length equals 13 residues. The V gene's germline CDR1 is SGHRS and CDR2 YFSETQ. The V and J ends lost 5 bases and 0 bases respectively, with 3 bases between them. CDR3 DNA: TGCGCCAGCAGGCCCTCTGGGGCCAACGTCCTGACTTTC. It translates to CASRPSGANVLTF.

This clonotype was picked up a small number of times. V usage is TRBV5-1 and J usage is TRBJ2-2, with a weak D call TRBD2 (6 bases). The V gene lost 1 base and the J gene lost 7 bases, with 14 bases spanning the gap. The CDR3 sequence is 15 residues long. Looked up from germline, CDR1 is SGHRS and CDR2 is YFSETQ. CDR3 sequence reads: CASSLREKNSGELFF. CDR3 DNA: TGCGCCAGCAGCTTGCGGGAGAAGAATAGCGGGGAGCTGTTTTTT. Full variable domain (rest looked up from reference TRBV5-1 and TRBJ2-2): KAGVTQTPRYLIKTRGQQVTLSCSPISGHRSVSWYQQTPGQGLQFLFEYFSETQRNKGNFPGRFSGRQFSNSRSEMNVSTLELGDSALYLCASSLREKNSGELFFGEGSRLTVL.

The chain combines TRBV7-9 with TRBJ2-1; no clear D. This CDR3 has 13 amino acids. V dropped 5 bases and J dropped 2 bases, with 7 bases sitting between them. Per germline, CDR1 SEHNR and CDR2 FQNEAQ (reference sequence). The CDR3 loop reads CASSVGPYNEQFF. Written as DNA, the CDR3 is TGTGCCAGCAGCGTGGGTCCCTACAATGAGCAGTTCTTC.

The table lists this clonotype with a few counts. In DNA form, the CDR3 reads TGTGCCAGCAGTTACTTACTAGGAGGTGCGACCCAGTACTTC. Its protein product is CASSYLLGGATQYF. The chain couples TRBV6-5 to TRBJ2-5; the D gene is possibly TRBD2 (5 bases). Germline CDR1 is MNHEY and CDR2 is SVGAGI. The germline V and J ends were trimmed by 1 base and 7 bases, with 13 bases remaining between them. This CDR3 spans 14 amino acids.

The chain carries TRBV4-3 and TRBJ1-4; weak D call: TRBD1 (6 bases). Germline-derived CDR1 and CDR2 are LGHNA and YSLEER. V was trimmed by 2 bases and J by 7 bases, leaving 20 bases between them. CDR3 length equals 17 residues. CDR3 in DNA: TGCGCCAGCAGCCAAACTGTAATCTTAACAGGGAGTGAAAAACTGTTTTTT. Its protein is CASSQTVILTGSEKLFF.

The CDR3 here is CASSLQGTGLYTDTQYF. CDR3 bases: TGCGCCAGCAGCTTGCAGGGTACAGGCCTATACACAGATACGCAGTATTTT. The rearrangement joins TRBV5-1 to TRBJ2-3; maybe TRBD1 (5 bases). Trimming took off 1 base at V and 2 bases at J, with 17 bases between the two ends. This CDR3 region has 17 residues. Germline values: CDR1 SGHRS, CDR2 YFSETQ.

This clonotype was seen more than once but under ten times. The rearrangement links TRBV7-8 to TRBJ2-3, with TRBD1 identical over 11 bases. The germline V gene encodes CDR1 SGHVS and CDR2 FQNEAQ. The CDR3 consists of 21 residues. V shed 1 base, J shed 5 bases, and the junction held 20 bases outside the gene matches. CDR3 nucleotides: TGTGCCAGCAGCTTAGTTAGGGACAGGGGGGGACTAGGAGGCCTGGGAGATACGCAGTATTTT. Its protein product is CASSLVRDRGGLGGLGDTQYF.

This clonotype was seen more than once but under ten times. The chain employs TRBV3-1 and TRBJ2-3; weak D call: TRBD2 (6 bases). This CDR3 has 14 residues. V lost 4 bases, J lost 5 bases, and 13 bases lay in between. Germline lookup yields CDR1 LGHDT and CDR2 YNNKEL (reference sequence). The CDR3 DNA is TGTGCCAGCAGCCCCGGGACTCCGGGAGATACGCAGTATTTT. Its protein product is CASSPGTPGDTQYF.

This chain connects TRBV9 to TRBJ1-1; D gene unclear. The CDR3 consists of 14 residues. The germline gives CDR1 SGDLS, CDR2 YYNGEE. Trimming removed 0 bases from V and 4 bases from J, with 10 bases in between. The DNA for the CDR3 is TGTGCCAGCAGCGTAGGGACCGAGGGCACTGAAGCTTTCTTT. Its translation: CASSVGTEGTEAFF. The full variable domain, its missing parts supplied by reference TRBV9 and TRBJ1-1, is DSGVTQTPKHLITATGQRVTLRCSPRSGDLSVYWYQQSLDQGLQFLIQYYNGEERAKGNILERFSAQQFPDLHSELNLSSLELGDSALYFCASSVGTEGTEAFFGQGTRLTVV.

The J gene is TRBJ1-1, the V gene TRBV7-2; no reliable D call. The CDR3 sequence is 15 residues long. CDR1 is SGHTA and CDR2 is FQGNSA in the germline V gene. V gave up 5 bases and J gave up 0 bases, with 13 bases separating them. The DNA for the CDR3 is TGTGCCAGCAGCCCGCCACGGGCGCTGAACACTGAAGCTTTCTTT. This translates into CASSPPRALNTEAFF.

The chain is built from TRBV12-5 and TRBJ2-2; unclear D gene. Germline-derived CDR1 and CDR2 are LGHNT and FRNRAP. V was pared by 5 bases and J by 4 bases, with 2 bases between. The length of the CDR3 is 11 residues. The CDR3 loop reads CASGTTGELFF. The CDR3 DNA sequence: TGTGCTAGTGGTACCACCGGGGAGCTGTTTTTT.

The chain has TRBV7-2 and TRBJ2-5; D could derive from TRBD1 or TRBD2 (5 bases each). CDR1 is SGHTA and CDR2 is FQGNSA in the germline V gene. V lost 4 bases and J 5 bases, leaving 14 bases between the germline ends. The CDR3 has 14 residues. In DNA form, the CDR3 reads TGTGCCAGCAGCTCGGGACCGCCCAGCGAGACCCAGTACTTC. Translating it yields CASSSGPPSETQYF.

About this clonotype: A read error may be the cause here, since a much bigger clone is one base away. This chain joins TRBV7-2 and TRBJ2-7, with unresolved D. With 1 base removed from V and 5 bases from J, the gap between germline ends came to 9 bases. The germline V gene has CDR1 SGHTA and CDR2 FQGNSA. The CDR3 totals 13 residues. CDR3 amino acids: CASSLVSGHEQYF. The CDR3 DNA is TGTGCCAGCAGCTTAGTATCGGGCCACGAGCAGTACTTC.

This clonotype was detected many times. The gene calls are TRBV27 and TRBJ2-4; 10 nucleotides match TRBD1. J gave up 12 bases and V 5 bases, and 7 bases lay outside the gene matches. The CDR3 covers 13 residues. CDR1 and CDR2 (germline): MNHEY, SMNVEV (reference sequence). The CDR3 DNA is TGTGCCAGCAGTAAGGACAGGGGGGCATCTCAGTACTTC. This gives the protein CASSKDRGASQYF.

In this sample, this clonotype turned up a few times. The J gene is TRBJ2-1, the V gene TRBV28; 8 bases map to TRBD1. Germline V gene sequence: CDR1 MDHEN, CDR2 SYDVKM. This CDR3 contains 16 residues. The J segment lost 4 bases and the V segment lost 7 bases, leaving 12 bases of the junction unmatched. The DNA of the CDR3 is TGTGCCAGCATCTCTGCAGACAGGGGCCTATACAATGAGCAGTTCTTC. Translating gives CASISADRGLYNEQFF. Drawing the rest from reference TRBV28 and TRBJ2-1, the complete variable domain is DVKVTQSSRYLVKRTGEKVFLECVQDMDHENMFWYRQDPGLGLRLIYFSYDVKMKEKGDIPEGYSVSREKKERFSLILESASTNQTSMYLCASISADRGLYNEQFFGPGTRLTVL.